The 29 T cell receptor beta chains in this list originate from one sample, sequenced in a study of T cell repertoires in cytomegalovirus infection. No antigen has been assigned to these receptors. TCRdb redid the calling of the reads with MiXCR, one entry per CDR3 protein. The profile covers some 800,000 distinct CDR3 sequences, with less than 35% appearing a single time and approximately 13% taken by the ten largest. Here the sequenced sample was cultured CD8+ T cells from PBMCs, taken from culture after CMV antigen stimulation. The receptors originated from a human donor in good health (CMV status not recorded). Some clones in this sample may be carry-over from other donors' samples.

This clonotype was detected once. This may come from a read error, since a much larger clone is one base off. The chain uses TRBV7-8 and TRBJ1-2, with D maybe TRBD1 (6 bases). Germline loops: CDR1 SGHVS, CDR2 FQNEAQ. The CDR3 loop spans 14 amino acids. The CDR3 loop reads CANSSEGDFYGYTF. The CDR3, as DNA: TGTGCCAACAGCTCCGAGGGGGATTTCTATGGCTACACCTTC.

The CDR3 sequence: CASSPRDYRTDTQYF. The CDR3 DNA sequence: TGCGCCAGCAGCCCACGAGACTACCGCACAGATACGCAGTATTTT. The rearrangement uses TRBV4-3 and TRBJ2-3, with D tentatively TRBD2 (5 bases). This CDR3 comprises 15 residues. The germline V and J ends were trimmed by 4 bases and 1 base, with 12 bases remaining between them. Germline V gene lookup returns CDR1 LGHNA and CDR2 YSLEER.

The chain couples TRBV5-1 to TRBJ2-2; possible D gene TRBD2, 6 bases. The CDR3 has 17 amino acids. Trimming removed 0 bases at V and 5 bases at J, with 17 bases between. The germline V gene encodes CDR1 SGHRS and CDR2 YFSETQ. The CDR3 nucleotides read TGCGCCAGCAGCTTGGCCCCCAAGACTAGTTTTACCGGGGAGCTGTTTTTT. Protein product: CASSLAPKTSFTGELFF.

This clonotype was counted only a few times. This chain links TRBV7-9 with TRBJ2-1, with 8 bases identical to TRBD1. The CDR3 contains 14 residues. The junction had 9 bases not matched to a gene; V was cut back by 6 bases and J by 8 bases. Germline V gene data show CDR1 as SEHNR and CDR2 as FQNEAQ (reference sequence). CDR3 in amino acids: CASRGTGSVDEQFF. In DNA, the CDR3 is TGTGCCAGCAGGGGGACAGGCAGTGTGGATGAGCAGTTCTTC.

The rearrangement joins TRBV7-8 to TRBJ2-1; 8 bases map to TRBD2. CDR1 is SGHVS, CDR2 FQNEAQ, per germline. This CDR3 comprises 15 residues. The V gene end was trimmed by 4 bases and the J gene end by 8 bases; junction bases not matched to a gene: 10. In nucleotides, the CDR3 is TGTGCCAGCAGCTCGTTAGCGGGGTTTGGAGATGAGCAGTTCTTC. This gives the protein CASSSLAGFGDEQFF.

Many counts were recorded for this clonotype. The gene calls are TRBV7-8 and TRBJ2-2; D may correspond to TRBD1 or TRBD2 (5 bases each). Germline V gene sequence: CDR1 SGHVS, CDR2 FQNEAQ. The V end was cut by 5 bases, the J end by 5 bases, with 15 bases between. The CDR3 runs to 15 residues. This chain's CDR3 is CASSRGTPGTGELFF. CDR3 in DNA: TGTGCCAGCAGCCGTGGGACGCCGGGGACCGGGGAGCTGTTTTTT.

The V call is TRBV6-5, the J call TRBJ2-1, with 8 bases that match TRBD1. CDR3 length: 16 residues. V lost 2 bases and J lost 1; bases outside the gene matches: 4. Germline CDR1 reads MNHEY; CDR2 reads SVGAGI. The CDR3 spells CASSYGDRGSYNEQFF. The CDR3 DNA reads TGTGCCAGCAGTTACGGAGACAGGGGTTCCTACAATGAGCAGTTCTTC.

This chain joins TRBV15 and TRBJ2-3; 7 nucleotides line up with TRBD1. The ends lost 1 base at V and 4 bases at J; junction bases unmatched: 2. The germline V gene has CDR1 LNHNV and CDR2 YYDKDF (reference sequence). The CDR3 has 14 amino acids. In nucleotides, the CDR3 is TGTGCCACCAGCAGAGGCGACAGGGCAGATACGCAGTATTTT. This gives the protein CATSRGDRADTQYF.

This chain joins TRBV18 and TRBJ1-6; no clear D gene. Trimming pared 6 bases from V and 7 bases from J, leaving 13 bases between. Germline V lookup: CDR1 KGHSH, CDR2 LQKENI. The CDR3 sequence is 14 residues long. In DNA form, the CDR3 reads TGTGCCAGCTCGCCGAGGCATGGGAATTCACCCCTCCACTTT. Translated, it gives CASSPRHGNSPLHF.

This clonotype was counted many times. V usage is TRBV6-1 and J usage is TRBJ2-1; D is tentatively TRBD1 or TRBD2 (5 bases each). The germline V gene has CDR1 MNHNS and CDR2 SASEGT. This CDR3 is built from 15 residues. Trimming took 10 bases from V and 2 from J, leaving 18 bases between them. The CDR3 reads CATEGSHRTYNEQFF. In DNA form, the CDR3 reads TGTGCCACCGAGGGGTCACACCGTACCTACAATGAGCAGTTCTTC.

The J gene is TRBJ2-7, the V gene TRBV11-2, with 7 bases that match TRBD2. The trim removed 2 bases at V and 6 bases at J, leaving 13 bases unmatched. There are 16 residues in the CDR3. Germline assignment: CDR1 SGHAT and CDR2 FQNNGV. DNA for the CDR3: TGTGCCAGCAGCTTAAGTACGTCCAGCGGGGCGGTCGAGCAGTACTTC. It yields the protein CASSLSTSSGAVEQYF.

This clonotype was counted a few times. The chain joins TRBV12-3 or TRBV12-4 to TRBJ2-5, with 8 bases identical to TRBD1. V was pared by 3 bases and J by 5 bases, with 5 bases of the junction left unmatched. The length of the CDR3 is 14 residues. CDR3 sequence: CASSFQGAGETQYF. CDR3 sequence (DNA): TGTGCCAGCAGTTTCCAGGGGGCAGGGGAGACCCAGTACTTC.

The chain is built from TRBV10-3 and TRBJ1-3; the D is unclear. This CDR3 comprises 13 residues. The germline V gene encodes CDR1 ENHRY and CDR2 SYGVKD. Trimming removed 6 bases from V and 0 bases from J, with 6 bases in between. Written as DNA, the CDR3 is TGTGCCATCAGAGGCAGCTCTGGAAACACCATATATTTT. Translating gives CAIRGSSGNTIYF.

V usage is TRBV14 and J usage is TRBJ2-7; TRBD1 aligns across 9 bases. CDR3 length equals 14 residues. Germline V gives CDR1 SGHDN, CDR2 FVKESK. V shed 5 bases and J 2 bases; nucleotides not matched to a gene: 4. Here the CDR3 DNA reads TGTGCCAGCAGCAAACGGGACAGGGCCTACGAGCAGTACTTC. Amino acid sequence: CASSKRDRAYEQYF.

This clonotype was counted at least ten times. The CDR3 spells CASSSPGSGSYNEQFF. The CDR3 DNA reads as TGTGCCAGCAGCTCCCCGGGTAGCGGATCCTACAATGAGCAGTTCTTC. This rearrangement joins TRBV11-3 to TRBJ2-1; D is perhaps TRBD2 (6 bases). Per germline, CDR1 SGHNT and CDR2 YENEEA. V was pared by 4 bases and J by 1 base, with 14 bases between. The length of the CDR3 is 16 residues.

The chain links TRBV4-1 to TRBJ2-2, with 7 bases that match TRBD2. The CDR3 has 15 residues. The trim removed 1 base at V and 4 bases at J, leaving 3 bases unmatched. CDR1 is MGHRA, CDR2 YSYEKL, per germline. CDR3 coding DNA: TGCGCCAGCAGCCAAGTTGCGGGGGTCACCGGGGAGCTGTTTTTT. It specifies CASSQVAGVTGELFF.

J is TRBJ2-5 and V is TRBV15; D tentatively reads TRBD1 or TRBD2 (6 bases each). V dropped 5 bases and J dropped 4 bases, with 8 bases sitting between them. The CDR3 is made up of 12 amino acids. From germline, CDR1 is LNHNV and CDR2 YYDKDF (reference sequence). CDR3 region: CATSGGGETQYF. The CDR3 bases are TGTGCCACCAGCGGAGGGGGAGAGACCCAGTACTTC.

The chain carries TRBV6-6 and TRBJ2-3; D remains ambiguous. The CDR3 consists of 17 residues. In germline, CDR1 is MNHNY, CDR2 SVGAGI (reference sequence). V was pared by 11 bases and J by 3 bases, with 27 bases between. This CDR3 reads CAAPPHTAPTLTDTQYF. DNA of the CDR3: TGTGCCGCTCCCCCCCACACAGCTCCAACTTTAACAGATACGCAGTATTTT.

The chain joins TRBV28 to TRBJ2-3; no clear D. Trimming removed 8 bases from V and 1 base from J, with 13 bases in between. Looked up from germline, CDR1 is MDHEN and CDR2 is SYDVKM. The length of the CDR3 is 14 residues. CDR3 in DNA: TGTGCCAGCTTACCTGGTGATGGCACAGATACGCAGTATTTT. Protein: CASLPGDGTDTQYF.

The rearrangement links TRBV10-3 to TRBJ1-1; no clear D gene. The CDR3 is 11 amino acids. CDR1 is ENHRY and CDR2 is SYGVKD in the germline V gene. V was trimmed by 10 bases and J by 9 bases, leaving 15 bases between them. This chain's CDR3 is CATSRERKAFF. For the CDR3, the DNA is TGTGCCACCTCAAGGGAGCGAAAAGCTTTCTTT.

The chain joins TRBV7-2 to TRBJ1-1, with D possibly being TRBD1 (5 bases). Trimming left V 8 bases short and J 2 bases short, with 15 bases between. The V gene's germline CDR1 is SGHTA and CDR2 FQGNSA. The CDR3 totals 14 residues. CDR3 residues: CASCPRGLNTEAFF. The CDR3 DNA follows: TGTGCCAGCTGCCCTAGGGGACTCAACACTGAAGCTTTCTTT.

The V gene is TRBV6-5, the J gene TRBJ2-7; 7 bases map to TRBD1. From germline, CDR1 is MNHEY and CDR2 SVGAGI. V was clipped by 2 bases and J by 7 bases; unmatched bases: 11. The CDR3 covers 15 residues. This CDR3 reads CASSYAPGGVREQYF. CDR3 in DNA: TGTGCCAGCAGTTACGCCCCAGGGGGTGTTCGGGAGCAGTACTTC.

The V and J genes are TRBV5-6 and TRBJ1-1; D is uncertain. This CDR3 has 14 amino acids. Germline loops: CDR1 SGHDT, CDR2 YYEEEE. Trimming stripped 2 bases from V and 2 bases from J, with 10 bases between. The CDR3 is CASSFQGPNTEAFF. The CDR3 DNA sequence: TGTGCCAGCAGCTTCCAAGGGCCAAACACTGAAGCTTTCTTT.

The gene calls are TRBV7-3 and TRBJ2-1; 9 nucleotides agree with TRBD2. Germline trimming cut 4 bases from V and 7 bases from J; bases unmatched to any gene: 8. The CDR3 covers 15 residues. Germline-derived CDR1 and CDR2 are SGHTA and FQGTGA. CDR3 coding DNA: TGTGCCAGCAGCTCCTGGACTAGCGCAAGGAATGAGCAGTTCTTC. Protein: CASSSWTSARNEQFF. Based on the CDR3 plus reference TRBV7-3 and TRBJ2-1, the full variable domain is GAGVSQTPSNKVTEKGKYVELRCDPISGHTALYWYRQSLGQGPEFLIYFQGTGAADDSGLPNDRFFAVRPEGSVSTLKIQRTERGDSAVYLCASSSWTSARNEQFFGPGTRLTVL.

CDR3 protein: CASSPQGQGMNTEAFF. The CDR3 DNA sequence: TGTGCCAGCAGCCCGCAGGGACAGGGGATGAACACTGAAGCTTTCTTT. V is TRBV7-9 and J is TRBJ1-1, with 10 bases that match TRBD1. V dropped 5 bases and J dropped 0; count of bases not matched to a gene: 6. The CDR3 covers 16 residues. Germline CDR1 SEHNR, CDR2 FQNEAQ (reference sequence). Looking up the rest from reference TRBV7-9 and TRBJ1-1 gives the full variable domain: DTGVSQNPRHKITKRGQNVTFRCDPISEHNRLYWYRQTLGQGPEFLTYFQNEAQLEKSRLLSDRFSAERPKGSFSTLEIQRTEQGDSAMYLCASSPQGQGMNTEAFFGQGTRLTVV.

This clonotype was counted a few times. The V call is TRBV19, the J call TRBJ1-2; 8 positions agree with TRBD1. After removal of 3 bases from V and 4 bases from J, the junction contained 7 bases not matched to a gene. The CDR3 has 15 amino acids. Germline CDR1 and CDR2: LNHDA and SQIVND (reference sequence). CDR3 region: CASSIPRTGSYGYTF. The DNA for the CDR3 is TGTGCCAGTAGTATCCCTCGGACAGGGTCCTATGGCTACACCTTC.

CDR3 in amino acids: CSVDAQSTEAFF. The CDR3 nucleotides read TGCAGCGTTGACGCCCAGAGTACTGAAGCTTTCTTT. The chain is built from TRBV29-1 and TRBJ1-1, with D hard to call. The CDR3 contains 12 residues. CDR1 is SQVTM and CDR2 is ANQGSEA in the germline V gene. Trimming removed 3 bases at V and 5 bases at J, with 10 bases between.

J is TRBJ1-5 and V is TRBV19; maybe TRBD1 (5 bases). The CDR3 extends over 16 amino acids. Trimming shortened V by 2 bases and J by 5 bases, and 16 bases separated the two germline ends. The germline gives CDR1 LNHDA, CDR2 SQIVND (reference sequence). The CDR3 is CASSIPPISGHQPQHF. The CDR3, as DNA: TGTGCCAGTAGTATACCTCCCATTTCAGGGCATCAGCCCCAGCATTTT.

This clonotype showed up just a few times. The V and J genes are TRBV7-6 and TRBJ2-2; D not certain. This CDR3 is built from 16 residues. The V end was cut by 1 base, the J end by 1 base, with 10 bases between. Germline V CDR1 and CDR2: SGHVS, FNYEAQ. CDR3 in DNA: TGTGCCAGCAGCTTAGTGGCGGATCAGAACACCGGGGAGCTGTTTTTT. This encodes CASSLVADQNTGELFF.